The 26 T cell receptor beta chains in this list originate from one sample, sequenced in a study of shared clonotypes between healthy human individuals. TCRdb's table, derived via immunoSEQ multiplex PCR, lists solely in-frame clones and lacks some. This sample has 2 million or so clones, with 85% to 95% found just once. Sample: naive CD4+ T cells sorted from blood. Subset noted: CD45RA+ positively selected. The receptors were gathered from a man in his late teens or twenties in good health.

The chain couples TRBV7-2 to TRBJ2-4; D not resolved. CDR3 length: 14 residues. In germline, CDR1 is SGHTA, CDR2 FQGNSA. V was pared by 0 bases and J by 2 bases, with 5 bases between. The CDR3, as DNA: TGTGCCAGCAGCTTAGCGCCCACCAAAAACATTCAGTACTTC. Protein: CASSLAPTKNIQYF.

The V and J genes are TRBV28 and TRBJ1-5; D unresolved. V was trimmed by 2 bases and J by 0 bases, leaving 17 bases between them. The CDR3 sequence is 18 residues long. Germline CDR1 and CDR2: MDHEN and SYDVKM. CDR3 coding DNA: TGTGCCAGCAGTTTAGGCCAGCACACCACTTTTAGCAATCAGCCCCAGCATTTT. Translation gives CASSLGQHTTFSNQPQHF.

V is TRBV30 and J is TRBJ1-5; D perhaps matches TRBD1 (6 bases). The CDR3 consists of 13 residues. The germline CDR1 and CDR2 sequences are GTSNPN and SVGIG (reference sequence). With 2 bases removed from V and 9 bases from J, the gap between germline ends came to 14 bases. The CDR3 spells CAWSPGGGWPQHF. Written as DNA, the CDR3 is TGTGCCTGGAGTCCCGGGGGCGGGTGGCCCCAGCATTTT.

The rearrangement links TRBV11-2 to TRBJ2-1; maybe TRBD2 (5 bases). Trimming took off 3 bases at V and 4 bases at J, with 10 bases between the two ends. The CDR3 has 14 residues. Looked up from germline, CDR1 is SGHAT and CDR2 is FQNNGV. CDR3: CASSLTGIYNEQFF. As DNA, the CDR3 is TGTGCCAGCAGCTTGACGGGGATTTACAATGAGCAGTTCTTC.

The chain joins TRBV18 to TRBJ1-4; no reliable D call. V dropped 2 bases and J dropped 7 bases, with 14 bases sitting between them. The CDR3 spans 15 residues. The germline gives CDR1 KGHSH, CDR2 LQKENI. The CDR3 DNA sequence: TGTGCCAGCTCACCATTGATAGAGTCAGGTGAAAAACTGTTTTTT. Translated: CASSPLIESGEKLFF.

This rearrangement joins TRBV10-3 to TRBJ2-7, with D possibly matching TRBD1 (6 bases). The germline V and J ends were trimmed by 6 bases and 3 bases, with 12 bases remaining between them. CDR1 and CDR2 (germline): ENHRY, SYGVKD. The CDR3 runs 13 residues. The CDR3 here is CAISPTGYYEQYF. CDR3 DNA sequence: TGTGCCATCAGCCCGACAGGTTACTACGAGCAGTACTTC.

The CDR3 protein is CASSLASLQETQYF. The CDR3 nucleotides are TGTGCCAGCAGCTTGGCCTCTCTTCAAGAGACCCAGTACTTC. The genes are TRBV5-4 and TRBJ2-5; D is undetermined. Per germline, CDR1 SGHNT and CDR2 YYREEE (reference sequence). Trimming left V 0 bases short and J 2 bases short, with 8 bases between. This CDR3 has 14 residues.

The chain couples TRBV18 to TRBJ2-7, with 7 bases lining up with TRBD1. The CDR3 covers 14 residues. The V segment lost 2 bases and the J segment 6 bases; nucleotides outside the gene matches: 7. The germline gives CDR1 KGHSH, CDR2 LQKENI. Written as DNA, the CDR3 is TGTGCCAGCTCACCAACACCGGGACAGAGCGAGCAGTACTTC. It specifies CASSPTPGQSEQYF.

Concerning this clone: The sample has other DNA sequences that encode this CDR3 too. The chain recombines TRBV5-1 with TRBJ2-7; 8 nucleotides line up with TRBD1. V was pared by 1 base and J by 3 bases, with 6 bases of the junction left unmatched. This CDR3 comprises 15 residues. Germline V gives CDR1 SGHRS, CDR2 YFSETQ. CDR3 nucleotides: TGCGCCAGCAGCTTGACAGGACAGGGAGGCTACGAGCAGTACTTC. It codes for CASSLTGQGGYEQYF.

This clone was seen once. V is TRBV2 and J is TRBJ2-3; D possibly corresponds to TRBD2 (6 bases). CDR3 length: 13 amino acids. Germline values: CDR1 SNHLY, CDR2 FYNNEI. The ends were cut back, 5 bases at V and 0 bases at J, with 6 bases in the middle. The CDR3 is CASSSGSTDTQYF. DNA for the CDR3: TGTGCCAGCAGTAGCGGGAGCACAGATACGCAGTATTTT.

The chain uses TRBV5-1 and TRBJ2-1; D is uncertain. Looked up from germline, CDR1 is SGHRS and CDR2 is YFSETQ. V shed 0 bases and J shed 3 bases, with 10 bases lying between them. There are 15 residues in the CDR3. CDR3 amino acids: CASSLAVLDYNEQFF. In DNA, the CDR3 is TGCGCCAGCAGCTTGGCCGTCTTGGACTACAATGAGCAGTTCTTC.

This sequence joins TRBV27 and TRBJ2-7; 12 bases agree with TRBD2. CDR1 MNHEY and CDR2 SMNVEV come from the germline V gene (reference sequence). The CDR3 is 15 residues long. V lost 3 bases and J lost 10; bases outside the gene matches: 10. The CDR3 is CASSFQTSGGHIQYF. Written as DNA, the CDR3 is TGTGCCAGCAGTTTCCAGACTAGCGGGGGACATATCCAGTACTTC.

This clone was counted a single time. This chain connects TRBV28 to TRBJ2-1; unclear D gene. Deletions cut 6 bases from V and 9 bases from J, with 12 bases between. The CDR3 spans 12 residues. Germline V gene lookup returns CDR1 MDHEN and CDR2 SYDVKM. The CDR3 DNA is TGTGCCAGCAGCCTCGCGTGGGGTGAGCAGTTCTTC. Its protein product is CASSLAWGEQFF.

This clone has just one count. The chain has TRBV7-9 and TRBJ1-2; 8 positions match TRBD1. V dropped 4 bases and J dropped 2; count of bases not matched to a gene: 6. CDR1 is SEHNR and CDR2 is FQNEAQ in the germline V gene (reference sequence). The CDR3 is 15 residues long. The CDR3 region has the DNA TGTGCCAGCAGCTCGGCCGGGACAGGAAACTATGGCTACACCTTC. Protein sequence: CASSSAGTGNYGYTF.

The chain is built from TRBV29-1 and TRBJ2-4, with 9 bases fitting TRBD1. Per germline, CDR1 SQVTM and CDR2 ANQGSEA. CDR3 size: 13 residues. V was pared by 3 bases and J by 7 bases, with 4 bases of the junction left unmatched. Written as DNA, the CDR3 is TGCAGCGTTGAGGCAGGACAGGGGAACATTCAGTACTTC. This encodes CSVEAGQGNIQYF.

This chain joins TRBV6-6 and TRBJ2-5; 9 nucleotides align to TRBD1. Germline CDR1 is MNHNY and CDR2 is SVGAGI (reference sequence). The J segment lost 3 bases and the V segment lost 5 bases, leaving 7 bases of the junction unmatched. This CDR3 spans 15 amino acids. CDR3 in DNA: TGTGCCAGCAGTGCCCCGGGACAGGGTAAAGAGACCCAGTACTTC. Translated, it gives CASSAPGQGKETQYF.

The V call is TRBV5-1, the J call TRBJ1-4; D unresolved. Trimming removed 4 bases at V and 3 bases at J, with 10 bases between. Germline CDR1 SGHRS, CDR2 YFSETQ. CDR3 size: 14 residues. The CDR3 DNA sequence: TGCGCCAGCAGCCGAGGCGGATCTAATGAAAAACTGTTTTTT. Protein: CASSRGGSNEKLFF.

The chain links TRBV28 to TRBJ2-7; 10 nucleotides match TRBD1. J lost 5 bases, V lost 4 bases, and 2 bases had no gene match. This CDR3 region has 13 residues. Germline V gives CDR1 MDHEN, CDR2 SYDVKM. The CDR3 sequence: CASSSGQGDEQYF. The CDR3 DNA sequence: TGTGCCAGCAGTTCAGGACAGGGGGACGAGCAGTACTTC. Filled out from reference TRBV28 and TRBJ2-7, the complete variable domain reads DVKVTQSSRYLVKRTGEKVFLECVQDMDHENMFWYRQDPGLGLRLIYFSYDVKMKEKGDIPEGYSVSREKKERFSLILESASTNQTSMYLCASSSGQGDEQYFGPGTRLTVT.

This chain's CDR3 is CASSINSGDTDTQYF. In DNA form, the CDR3 reads TGTGCCAGCAGCATTAATAGCGGAGACACAGATACGCAGTATTTT. The chain combines TRBV7-9 with TRBJ2-3; D is possibly TRBD2 (6 bases). CDR3 size: 15 residues. Between the trimmed V and J ends, which lost 5 bases and 2 bases, there was a span of 14 bases. Germline values: CDR1 SEHNR, CDR2 FQNEAQ (reference sequence).

The CDR3 DNA reads TGTGCCAGCAGCCTTATATCCGGGACAACTCAGCCCCAGCATTTT. Translation gives CASSLISGTTQPQHF. The chain couples TRBV7-2 to TRBJ1-5, with a possible D match to TRBD1 (6 bases). Trimming removed 5 bases at V and 6 bases at J, with 17 bases between. The germline V gene has CDR1 SGHTA and CDR2 FQGNSA. This CDR3 spans 15 amino acids.

The chain carries TRBV28 and TRBJ1-6; D is unresolved. Trimming stripped 7 bases from V and 10 bases from J, with 29 bases between. Germline assignment: CDR1 MDHEN and CDR2 SYDVKM. The CDR3 sequence is 18 residues long. The CDR3 region is CASNTQPGHRISSSPLHF. The DNA of the CDR3 is TGTGCCAGCAATACTCAGCCGGGTCATCGGATTTCTAGCTCACCCCTCCACTTT.

The J gene is TRBJ2-5, the V gene TRBV4-3, with D tentatively TRBD1 or TRBD2 (5 bases each). V lost 8 bases, J lost 5 bases, and 15 bases lay in between. CDR1 and CDR2 (germline): LGHNA, YSLEER. This CDR3 contains 13 residues. The CDR3 nucleotides are TGCGCCAGCTTGGGACCTCAGTGGGAGACCCAGTACTTC. Translating it yields CASLGPQWETQYF.

About this clone: Other nucleotide sequences in the sample specify the same CDR3. This chain connects TRBV18 to TRBJ2-5; D is possibly TRBD2 (6 bases). V lost 2 bases and J lost 2, with 9 bases in between. Germline V gene lookup returns CDR1 KGHSH and CDR2 LQKENI. This CDR3 is built from 14 residues. Here the CDR3 DNA reads TGTGCCAGCTCACCATATAGCGGTCAAGAGACCCAGTACTTC. Protein product: CASSPYSGQETQYF.

The chain has TRBV5-6 and TRBJ1-1; 8 positions match TRBD1. Germline V lookup: CDR1 SGHDT, CDR2 YYEEEE. The CDR3 sequence is 14 residues long. V was clipped by 4 bases and J by 0 bases; unmatched bases: 2. CDR3 loop: CASSTGQVNTEAFF. CDR3 nucleotides: TGTGCCAGCAGCACGGGACAGGTGAACACTGAAGCTTTCTTT.

The rearrangement links TRBV10-3 to TRBJ2-7; TRBD2 matches 10 bases. CDR1 is ENHRY, CDR2 SYGVKD, per germline. This CDR3 contains 17 residues. V shed 2 bases and J 3 bases; nucleotides not matched to a gene: 10. This CDR3 reads CAISERPASGSHYEQYF. DNA of the CDR3: TGTGCCATCAGTGAGCGGCCCGCTAGCGGGAGTCACTACGAGCAGTACTTC.

This rearrangement joins TRBV30 to TRBJ1-5, with D unresolved. The germline gives CDR1 GTSNPN, CDR2 SVGIG (reference sequence). The CDR3 sequence is 14 residues long. The V end lost 1 base, the J end lost 4 bases, and 11 bases lay between the germline ends. The CDR3 is CAWSGGEWNQPQHF. The CDR3, as DNA: TGTGCCTGGAGTGGGGGAGAATGGAATCAGCCCCAGCATTTT.